The present entry profiles one T cell receptor beta chain with its context. Its specificity is not known. The V end was cut by 3 bases, the J end by 1 base, with 10 bases between. This CDR3 is 15 amino acids long. The V gene's germline CDR1 is KGHSH and CDR2 LQKENI. Libraries were prepared by immunoSEQ multiplex PCR; TCRdb keeps only in-frame clonotypes and omits some of them. In the table there are fewer than 20,000 clones, 65% to 90% of which are singletons. The source of the sample is a study of OX40 agonist ivuxolimab in advanced cancers. Overall study results and limits: Some nonresponders also had low normalized T-cell clonal expansion.

Exclusion of a patient followed from autoimmune disease history or systemic immunosuppression. The receptor was derived from an adult with an advanced solid tumor such as melanoma, head and neck, liver or kidney cancer. V is TRBV18 and J is TRBJ2-1; no definite D call. The source material was CD4+ or CD8+ T cells sorted from blood, sampled in a trial of the OX40 agonist ivuxolimab. CDR3 nucleotide sequence: TGTGCCAGCTCACCCCAGAGCTTATCCTACAATGAGCAGTTCTTC. Translation gives CASSPQSLSYNEQFF.